The source of this TCR beta chain is a study of vaccination and CD4 T cells after COVID-19. In the case of this clonotype: The antigen remains undetermined.

Broader study findings: 304 of 307 vaccine-specific clones from convalescent patients were spike mono-reactive.

Cultured CD4+ T cell DNA underwent sequencing with the Oncomine TCR Beta short-read assay. TCRdb re-called the PCR reads with MiXCR, one entry per CDR3 protein. The repertoire holds just under 20,000 distinct CDR3 sequences, with around 40% as singletons. The CDR3 length is 16 residues. The V and J ends lost 7 bases and 4 bases, in that order; junction bases with no gene match: 15. Germline lookup yields CDR1 MNHNS and CDR2 SASEGT. Treatment denoted: 10-day PBMC culture with coronavirus spike peptide pools or control peptides (ViraFEST assay). Every positive PCR date fell between March and December 2020, earlier than the US Alpha, Beta and Delta variants.

This sequence was found in a human donor who had recovered from COVID-19. Sequences were derived from CD4+ T cells from blood, cultured in vitro, sampled before SARS-CoV-2 vaccination. V and J are TRBV6-1 and TRBJ2-7; TRBD1 aligns across 8 bases. CDR3 region: CASKSGGPPGKYEQYF. The CDR3 coding sequence is TGTGCCAGCAAATCAGGGGGCCCCCCTGGAAAATACGAGCAGTACTTC.